The clone carrying this T cell receptor (beta chain) has a handful of counts. The ends lost 2 bases at V and 2 bases at J; junction bases unmatched: 6. The CDR3 has 15 amino acids. Via MiXCR, TCRdb re-called the RT-PCR reads, giving one row per CDR3 protein. The sample carries around 700,000 distinct CDR3 sequences, approximately 15% recorded once. The V gene is TRBV12-3 or TRBV12-4, the J gene TRBJ2-7; 7 positions agree with TRBD2. This TCR derives from a female donor in good health, serving as a healthy control. Sequenced: memory CD4+ T cells from blood. The CDR3 nucleotides read TGTGCCAGCAGTTTAACGCTAGCGGAGGCCTACGAGCAGTACTTC. This encodes CASSLTLAEAYEQYF.